One sample yielded the 3 T cell receptor beta chains listed below, sequenced in a study of blood T cell repertoires in COVID-19. Method: immunoSEQ multiplex PCR; TCRdb's copy keeps in-frame clones and lacks some. The data show roughly 290,000 clones, under 90% seen once. The sequencing input was PBMCs or T cells enriched from blood (not recorded which). The source of these receptors is a middle-aged woman who had recovered from COVID-19.

The gene calls are TRBV3-1 (or the pseudogene TRBV3-2) and TRBJ2-5, with 14 bases identical to TRBD2. V lost 4 bases and J lost 2; bases outside the gene matches: 3. This CDR3 has 16 amino acids. Germline CDR1 reads LGHDT; CDR2 reads YNNKEL (reference sequence). CDR3 in amino acids: CASSRLAGGVQETQYF. The CDR3 region has the DNA TGTGCCAGCAGCCGACTAGCGGGGGGGGTTCAAGAGACCCAGTACTTC.

The genes are TRBV30 and TRBJ2-7; D gene ambiguous. The germline CDR1 and CDR2 sequences are GTSNPN and SVGIG (reference sequence). Trimming pared 4 bases from V and 5 bases from J, leaving 15 bases between. This CDR3 is built from 13 residues. DNA for the CDR3: TGTGCCTGGATCCCTAGGTTCCGGGACGAGCAGTACTTC. This translates into CAWIPRFRDEQYF.

This sequence joins TRBV3-1 (or the pseudogene TRBV3-2) and TRBJ2-2, with D perhaps TRBD1 (6 bases). The V end lost 4 bases, the J end lost 1 base, and 19 bases lay between the germline ends. The CDR3 extends over 18 amino acids. CDR1 and CDR2 (germline): LGHDT, YNNKEL (reference sequence). The CDR3 nucleotides read TGTGCCAGCAGCCCCCAAGCCTGGACAGTGGGGAACACCGGGGAGCTGTTTTTT. It is translated as CASSPQAWTVGNTGELFF.